This entry describes one T cell receptor (beta chain). Its antigen is as yet unknown. This entry belongs to a study of response to subunit inactivated influenza vaccine. In TCRdb, the RT-PCR reads were re-called with MiXCR into one record per CDR3 protein. The sample consists of 500,000 to 600,000 distinct CDR3 sequences, roughly 13% of them appearing once. Study-level points and caveats: A suggestion made by the authors is that each seasonal influenza vaccination recruits few new T cells.

This CDR3 has 15 residues. CDR1 and CDR2 (germline): LGHNA, YSLEER. Unmatched junction bases numbered 4, after V lost 3 bases and J lost 2 bases. Sequencing was performed on PBMCs from blood, taken 45 days after vaccination. This chain connects TRBV4-3 to TRBJ2-7, with 10 bases fitting TRBD1. This receptor was obtained from a man aged 50 or older who received an inactivated influenza vaccine. The CDR3 region has the DNA TGCGCCAGCAGCCATTACGGACAGGGGGCCTACGAGCAGTACTTC. Translated: CASSHYGQGAYEQYF.